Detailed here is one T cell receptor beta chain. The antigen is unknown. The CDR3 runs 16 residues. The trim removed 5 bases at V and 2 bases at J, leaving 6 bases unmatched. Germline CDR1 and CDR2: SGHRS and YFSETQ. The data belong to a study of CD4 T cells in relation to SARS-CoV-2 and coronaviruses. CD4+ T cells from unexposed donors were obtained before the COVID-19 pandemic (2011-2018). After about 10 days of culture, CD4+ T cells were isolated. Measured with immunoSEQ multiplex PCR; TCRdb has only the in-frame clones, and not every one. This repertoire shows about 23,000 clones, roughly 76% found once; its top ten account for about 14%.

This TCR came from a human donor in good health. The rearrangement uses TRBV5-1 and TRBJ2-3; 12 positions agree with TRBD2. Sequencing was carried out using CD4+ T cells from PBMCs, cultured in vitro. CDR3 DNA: TGCGCCAGCAGTCCCCTAGCGGGGGGGTTCACAGATACGCAGTATTTT. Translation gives CASSPLAGGFTDTQYF.